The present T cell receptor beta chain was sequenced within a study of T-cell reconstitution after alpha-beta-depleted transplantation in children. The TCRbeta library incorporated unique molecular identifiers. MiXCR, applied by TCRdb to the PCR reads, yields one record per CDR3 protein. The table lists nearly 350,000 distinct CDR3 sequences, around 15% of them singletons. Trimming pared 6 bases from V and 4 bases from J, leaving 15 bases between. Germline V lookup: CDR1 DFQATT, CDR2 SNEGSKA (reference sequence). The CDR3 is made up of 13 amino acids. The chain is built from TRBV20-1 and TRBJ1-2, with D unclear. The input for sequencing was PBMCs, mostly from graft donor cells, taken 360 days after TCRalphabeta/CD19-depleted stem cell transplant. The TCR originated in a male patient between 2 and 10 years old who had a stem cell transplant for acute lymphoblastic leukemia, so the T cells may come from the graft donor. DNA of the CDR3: TGCAGTGCCTCTGGTGATTTGGCCTATGGCTACACCTTC. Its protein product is CSASGDLAYGYTF.